These 31 T cell receptor beta chains share one sample of origin, sequenced in a study of metastatic and nonmetastatic thyroid tumors. TCRdb re-clonotyped the PCR reads through MiXCR. Counted here are about 90,000 clones, about 9.1% occurring once; the ten biggest clones make up under 9%. Among the patients, none had received any treatment before thyroid surgery. Sequencing was carried out using blood. These receptors originate from a female donor with papillary thyroid cancer or a benign thyroid nodule (not recorded which). Some clones in this sample may be carry-over from other donors' samples.

This clone has ten or more counts. The rearrangement links TRBV19 to TRBJ2-7; unclear D gene. Germline V lookup: CDR1 LNHDA, CDR2 SQIVND (reference sequence). This CDR3 region has 14 residues. V shed 1 base and J shed 2 bases, with 9 bases lying between them. The CDR3 sequence: CASSIGPGAYEQYF. CDR3 nucleotides: TGTGCCAGTAGTATAGGTCCAGGAGCCTACGAGCAGTACTTC. Drawing the rest from reference TRBV19 and TRBJ2-7, the complete variable domain is DGGITQSPKYLFRKEGQNVTLSCEQNLNHDAMYWYRQDPGQGLRLIYYSQIVNDFQKGDIAEGYSVSREKKESFPLTVTSAQKNPTAFYLCASSIGPGAYEQYFGPGTRLTVT.

This clone was observed at least ten times. The chain combines TRBV6-2 or TRBV6-3 with TRBJ2-2; TRBD2 aligns across 11 bases. V lost 6 bases to trimming and J lost 5 bases; unmatched junction nucleotides: 5. The CDR3 consists of 15 residues. Germline-derived CDR1 and CDR2 are MNHEY and SVGEGT. CDR3 bases: TGTGCCAGCAGATTAGCGGGGGGGCGGACCGGGGAGCTGTTTTTT. This codes for CASRLAGGRTGELFF.

This clone was counted ten times or more. The rearrangement uses TRBV5-1 and TRBJ2-2, with D perhaps matching TRBD1 (7 bases). The CDR3 sequence is 18 residues long. Germline values: CDR1 SGHRS, CDR2 YFSETQ. Trimming took off 4 bases at V and 7 bases at J, with 26 bases between the two ends. The CDR3 DNA follows: TGCGCCAGCAGCGGGAAGAGGGACGAGACAGGGAGGATCGGGGAGCTGTTTTTT. Its translation is CASSGKRDETGRIGELFF.

This clone came up many times. V is TRBV7-9 and J is TRBJ2-3, with a possible D match to TRBD2 (5 bases). This CDR3 contains 15 residues. Germline V gives CDR1 SEHNR, CDR2 FQNEAQ (reference sequence). Trimming stripped 5 bases from V and 5 bases from J, with 17 bases between. The CDR3 loop reads CASSNLDWAVDTQYF. The CDR3 nucleotides read TGTGCCAGCAGCAATTTGGACTGGGCGGTAGATACGCAGTATTTT.

This clone was recorded at least ten times. This chain connects TRBV6-1 to TRBJ2-5; D tentatively reads TRBD1 or TRBD2 (5 bases each). V was trimmed by 6 bases and J by 4 bases, leaving 15 bases between them. This CDR3 is 14 amino acids long. The germline V gene encodes CDR1 MNHNS and CDR2 SASEGT. CDR3 loop: CASRGDLPTETQYF. The DNA for the CDR3 is TGTGCCAGCAGGGGGGACCTACCGACAGAGACCCAGTACTTC.

This clone was detected ten times or more. V is TRBV6-2 or TRBV6-3 and J is TRBJ1-2, with 7 bases matching TRBD1. The CDR3 spans 14 residues. Germline loops: CDR1 MNHEY, CDR2 SVGEGT. Germline trimming cut 7 bases from V and 4 bases from J; bases unmatched to any gene: 9. CDR3 region: CASTPAGTVYGYTF. In nucleotides, the CDR3 is TGTGCCAGCACTCCTGCGGGGACAGTCTATGGCTACACCTTC.

Many counts were recorded for this clone. The chain joins TRBV3-1 to TRBJ2-7, with no clear D. Germline values: CDR1 LGHDT, CDR2 YNNKEL (reference sequence). Trimming cost V 4 bases and J 1 base, with 8 bases left between them. The CDR3 consists of 13 residues. CDR3 bases: TGTGCCAGCAGCCGTAGACTGTCCTACGAGCAGTACTTC. It translates to CASSRRLSYEQYF.

A few counts support this clone. In nucleotides, the CDR3 is TGTGCCGTGCAACAGGGTCCTGGAGGCTACACCTTC. Protein: CAVQQGPGGYTF. The chain combines TRBV28 with TRBJ1-2; tentative D call: TRBD1 (6 bases). The CDR3 is 12 residues long. Between the trimmed V and J ends, which lost 11 bases and 8 bases, there was a span of 18 bases. Looked up from germline, CDR1 is MDHEN and CDR2 is SYDVKM.

The V gene is TRBV9, the J gene TRBJ1-1; D is unclear. CDR3 length: 12 residues. V shed 4 bases and J shed 1 base, with 5 bases lying between them. The germline gives CDR1 SGDLS, CDR2 YYNGEE. The CDR3: CASSQKNTEAFF. The CDR3 region has the DNA TGTGCCAGCAGCCAAAAGAACACTGAAGCTTTCTTT.

This clone was observed many times. DNA of the CDR3: TGTGCCAGCAGCACGAGCACAGATACGCAGTATTTT. Amino acid sequence: CASSTSTDTQYF. V usage is TRBV7-9 and J usage is TRBJ2-3; D gene ambiguous. The CDR3 is made up of 12 amino acids. Germline CDR1 and CDR2: SEHNR and FQNEAQ (reference sequence). Trimming left V 5 bases short and J 0 bases short, with 3 bases between.

This clone was picked up many times. The CDR3 region is CASSQDLGSNYGYTF. The CDR3 DNA reads TGTGCCAGCAGCCAAGATCTGGGATCTAACTATGGCTACACCTTC. This chain links TRBV14 with TRBJ1-2; D is unclear. In germline, CDR1 is SGHDN, CDR2 FVKESK. The CDR3 sequence is 15 residues long. V was clipped by 0 bases and J by 0 bases, with 8 bases between them.

Ten or more counts support this clone. The chain combines TRBV20-1 with TRBJ2-4, with a tentative D call TRBD2 (6 bases). V gave up 4 bases and J gave up 2 bases, with 12 bases separating them. The germline V gene has CDR1 DFQATT and CDR2 SNEGSKA (reference sequence). The CDR3 is made up of 14 amino acids. CDR3 amino acids: CSATRLVSKNIQYF. The CDR3 DNA reads TGCAGTGCTACAAGACTAGTTTCCAAAAACATTCAGTACTTC.

In its sample, this clone was seen many times. The rearrangement links TRBV20-1 to TRBJ1-2; D gene unclear. The CDR3 is 15 amino acids. V lost 0 bases, J lost 6 bases, and 17 bases lay in between. Germline assignment: CDR1 DFQATT and CDR2 SNEGSKA (reference sequence). The CDR3 DNA sequence: TGCAGTGCTAGAGATCGGGGAGGTATCAGCGATGGCTACACCTTC. It yields the protein CSARDRGGISDGYTF.

At least ten counts were recorded for this clone. Since a much larger clone is just one base distant, this may be a read error. This is likely a read error, given that the CDR3 carries no conserved phenylalanine or tryptophan at its end. J is TRBJ2-5 and V is TRBV6-4; 11 bases fit TRBD2. The germline V gene has CDR1 MRHNA and CDR2 SNTAGT. With 3 bases clipped from V and 7 bases from J, the junction kept 10 bases outside the gene matches. The CDR3 has 16 residues. CDR3 DNA sequence: TGTGCCAGCAGTGAACTAGCGGGGGTCACTACTGGGACCCAGTACCTC. Encoded protein: CASSELAGVTTGTQYL.

This clone was counted ten times or more. This may stem from a read error, because a much larger clone lies one nucleotide away. Other nucleotide sequences from this sample produce the same CDR3. The rearrangement uses TRBV2 and TRBJ2-7; no clear D. The CDR3 loop spans 12 amino acids. CDR1 and CDR2 from the germline V gene are SNHLY and FYNNEI. CDR3: CASSEASVGQYF. The CDR3 DNA is TGCGCCAGCAGTGAAGCGAGTGTAGGGCAGTACTTC.

This clone was counted only a few times. The V gene is TRBV5-1, the J gene TRBJ1-1; the D is unclear. Germline CDR1 reads SGHRS; CDR2 reads YFSETQ. V lost 0 bases and J 1 base, leaving 10 bases between the germline ends. CDR3 length equals 15 residues. The CDR3 here is CASSLGPHGNTEAFF. The CDR3 DNA follows: TGCGCCAGCAGCTTGGGACCGCATGGGAACACTGAAGCTTTCTTT.

V gene TRBV27 combines with J gene TRBJ2-3, with 12 bases identical to TRBD1. The length of the CDR3 is 15 residues. Trimming took 6 bases from V and 5 from J; bases not matched to a gene: 6. Germline CDR1 is MNHEY and CDR2 is SMNVEV (reference sequence). This CDR3 is CASSYGTGGKDTQYF. CDR3 nucleotides: TGTGCCAGCAGCTACGGGACAGGGGGCAAAGATACGCAGTATTTT.

This clone was seen repeatedly, ten times or more. This chain links TRBV5-6 with TRBJ1-2; tentatively, D is TRBD1 (5 bases). The CDR3 sequence is 19 residues long. The V gene lost 5 bases and the J gene lost 2 bases, with 28 bases spanning the gap. Germline lookup yields CDR1 SGHDT and CDR2 YYEEEE. CDR3 sequence (DNA): TGTGCCAGCAGGGATCCTCATGGGGCAGCACAGCCTTCGAACTATGGCTACACCTTC. Protein sequence: CASRDPHGAAQPSNYGYTF.

This clone was seen at least ten times. CDR3 region: CSARDKRAQYF. DNA of the CDR3: TGCAGTGCCAGGGATAAAAGGGCGCAGTATTTT. This sequence joins TRBV20-1 and TRBJ2-3, with D possibly matching TRBD1 (5 bases). Germline loops: CDR1 DFQATT, CDR2 SNEGSKA (reference sequence). This CDR3 has 11 residues. Trimming removed 6 bases from V and 10 bases from J, with 14 bases in between.

Many counts were recorded for this clone. J is TRBJ2-3 and V is TRBV4-1; 9 bases match TRBD2. The CDR3 consists of 17 residues. Per germline, CDR1 MGHRA and CDR2 YSYEKL. The trim removed 0 bases at V and 2 bases at J, leaving 6 bases unmatched. This CDR3 is CASSQETSGGNTDTQYF. The CDR3 DNA reads as TGCGCCAGCAGCCAAGAGACGAGCGGGGGGAACACAGATACGCAGTATTTT.

This clone was observed at least ten times. J is TRBJ2-3 and V is TRBV6-1, with D unclear. V lost 6 bases to trimming and J lost 6 bases, with 10 bases between them. CDR3 size: 12 residues. Germline-derived CDR1 and CDR2 are MNHNS and SASEGT. In nucleotides, the CDR3 is TGTGCCAGCAGATACCAGAGGGATACGCAGTATTTT. Translation: CASRYQRDTQYF.

This clone was observed many times. This rearrangement joins TRBV20-1 to TRBJ2-5, with 8 bases identical to TRBD1. V was pared by 6 bases and J by 5 bases, with 11 bases of the junction left unmatched. Germline loops: CDR1 DFQATT, CDR2 SNEGSKA (reference sequence). The CDR3 spans 14 residues. CDR3 coding DNA: TGCAGTGCCCAAGACCCAAACAGGGGGGAGACCCAGTACTTC. Translating it yields CSAQDPNRGETQYF.

CDR3: CATSPASGGGYEQYF. Here the CDR3 DNA reads TGTGCCACCAGCCCAGCTAGCGGGGGTGGCTACGAGCAGTACTTC. The chain links TRBV15 to TRBJ2-7; 10 bases align to TRBD2. This CDR3 spans 15 amino acids. With V trimmed by 5 bases and J by 3 bases, 7 bases remained unmatched. CDR1 and CDR2 (germline): LNHNV, YYDKDF (reference sequence).

This clone has ten or more counts. This chain joins TRBV19 and TRBJ1-1; D remains ambiguous. Germline CDR1 LNHDA, CDR2 SQIVND (reference sequence). V was shortened by 7 bases and J by 1 base, with 7 bases between the two germline ends. The CDR3 contains 12 residues. In DNA form, the CDR3 reads TGTGCCAGTATGGAACCGAACACTGAAGCTTTCTTT. Translation: CASMEPNTEAFF.

This clone was recorded at least ten times. The chain recombines TRBV12-3 or TRBV12-4 with TRBJ2-3, with TRBD2 matching 9 bases. The V segment lost 4 bases and the J segment 8 bases; nucleotides outside the gene matches: 10. The CDR3 loop spans 15 amino acids. The CDR3 region is CASSSGGGGGGTQYF. For the CDR3, the DNA is TGTGCCAGCAGTTCAGGCGGGGGGGGGGGTGGTACGCAGTATTTT.

In this sample, this clone turned up many times. This chain joins TRBV6-4 and TRBJ2-3, with 12 positions matching TRBD2. Germline CDR1 and CDR2: MRHNA and SNTAGT. Trimming at V came to 3 bases and at J to 2 bases, leaving 6 bases not matched to a gene. The CDR3 spans 17 residues. CDR3 in DNA: TGTGCCAGCAGTGAAGCTAGCGGGGGGGCCACCACAGATACGCAGTATTTT. As protein: CASSEASGGATTDTQYF.

There are many counts of this clone. The chain couples TRBV7-3 to TRBJ2-3; D might be TRBD2 (5 bases). The CDR3 is made up of 15 amino acids. Deletions cut 5 bases from V and 2 bases from J, with 14 bases between. Germline loops: CDR1 SGHTA, CDR2 FQGTGA. CDR3 bases: TGTGCCAGCAGCCCATCCGGGATCAACACAGATACGCAGTATTTT. It yields the protein CASSPSGINTDTQYF.

The chain uses TRBV9 and TRBJ2-5, with no clear D. V lost 4 bases and J 5 bases, leaving 15 bases between the germline ends. This CDR3 contains 14 residues. Germline CDR1 and CDR2: SGDLS and YYNGEE. The CDR3 is CASSLTTETETQYF. The CDR3 DNA is TGTGCCAGCAGCTTAACGACGGAAACGGAGACCCAGTACTTC.

This clone was seen ten or more times. The DNA for the CDR3 is TGCGCCAGCAGCTTCTCCGGGAAGACCAATGAGCAGTTCTTC. Translated: CASSFSGKTNEQFF. The chain links TRBV5-1 to TRBJ2-1; maybe TRBD2 (5 bases). CDR1 and CDR2 from the germline V gene are SGHRS and YFSETQ. V lost 2 bases and J lost 6, with 12 bases in between. CDR3 length: 14 residues.

The chain links TRBV20-1 to TRBJ1-6; TRBD1 agrees at 12 bases. The CDR3 is 15 residues long. The junction had 8 bases not matched to a gene; V was cut back by 4 bases and J by 10 bases. Germline loops: CDR1 DFQATT, CDR2 SNEGSKA (reference sequence). This CDR3 reads CSAIERGQGASPLHF. CDR3 coding DNA: TGCAGTGCTATAGAAAGGGGACAGGGGGCATCACCCCTCCACTTT.

This chain uses TRBV11-2 with TRBJ2-1; tentative D call: TRBD2 (7 bases). Per the germline V gene, CDR1 is SGHAT and CDR2 is FQNNGV. The CDR3 extends over 14 amino acids. Trimming pared 10 bases from V and 4 bases from J, leaving 17 bases between. This CDR3 reads CAIVGGRGYNEQFF. The CDR3 DNA sequence: TGTGCCATTGTCGGGGGGCGTGGGTACAATGAGCAGTTCTTC.